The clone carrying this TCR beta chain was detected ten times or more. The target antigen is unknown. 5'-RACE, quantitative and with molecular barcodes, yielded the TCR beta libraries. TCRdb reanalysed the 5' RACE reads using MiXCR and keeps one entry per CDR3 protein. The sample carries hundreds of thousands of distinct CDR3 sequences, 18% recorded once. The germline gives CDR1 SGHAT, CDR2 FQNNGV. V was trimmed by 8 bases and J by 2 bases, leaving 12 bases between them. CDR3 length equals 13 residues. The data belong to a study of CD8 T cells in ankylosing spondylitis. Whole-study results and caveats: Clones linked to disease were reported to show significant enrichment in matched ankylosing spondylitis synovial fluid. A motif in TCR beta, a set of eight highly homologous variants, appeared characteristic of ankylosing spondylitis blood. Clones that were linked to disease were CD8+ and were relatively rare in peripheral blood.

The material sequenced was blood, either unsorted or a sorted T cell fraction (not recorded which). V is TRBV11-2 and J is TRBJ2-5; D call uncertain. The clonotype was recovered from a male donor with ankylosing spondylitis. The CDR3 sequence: CASGRRVQETQYF. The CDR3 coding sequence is TGTGCCAGCGGACGGCGAGTTCAAGAGACCCAGTACTTC.